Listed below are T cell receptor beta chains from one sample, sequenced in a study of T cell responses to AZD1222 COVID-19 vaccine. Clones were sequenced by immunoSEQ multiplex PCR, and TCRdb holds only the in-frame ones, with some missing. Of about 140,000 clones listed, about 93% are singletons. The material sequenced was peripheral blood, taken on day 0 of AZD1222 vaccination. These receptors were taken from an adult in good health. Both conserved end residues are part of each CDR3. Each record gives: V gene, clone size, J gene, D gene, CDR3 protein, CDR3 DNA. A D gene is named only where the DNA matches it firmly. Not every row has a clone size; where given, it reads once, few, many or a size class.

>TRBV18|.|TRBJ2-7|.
CASSPRTVSSYEQYF
TGTGCCAGCTCGCCCAGGACTGTCAGCTCCTACGAGCAGTACTTC
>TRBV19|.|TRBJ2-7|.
CASSIVPGSHEQYF
TGTGCCAGTAGTATAGTACCGGGATCCCACGAGCAGTACTTC
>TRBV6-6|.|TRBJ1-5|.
CASSRSDGPSNQPQHF
TGTGCCAGCAGTCGATCGGACGGACCTAGCAATCAGCCCCAGCATTTT
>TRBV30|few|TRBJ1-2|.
CAWSVGGGYTF
TGTGCCTGGAGTGTGGGGGGTGGCTACACCTTC
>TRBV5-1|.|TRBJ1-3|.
CASSFVGDPGNTIYF
TGCGCCAGCAGCTTCGTCGGGGACCCTGGAAACACCATATATTTT
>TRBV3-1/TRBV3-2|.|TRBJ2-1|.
CASSQGLREFYNEQFF
TGTGCCAGCAGCCAAGGGCTGAGAGAGTTCTACAATGAGCAGTTCTTC
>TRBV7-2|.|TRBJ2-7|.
CASSPSGRVAYEQYF
TGTGCCAGCAGCCCGTCCGGTAGGGTGGCCTACGAGCAGTACTTC
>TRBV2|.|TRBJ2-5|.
CASNSGYQETQYF
TGTGCCAGCAATAGCGGATACCAAGAGACCCAGTACTTC
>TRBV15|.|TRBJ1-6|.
CATSRGVRVSGSPLHF
TGTGCCACCAGCAGGGGAGTCAGGGTCTCGGGTTCACCCCTCCACTTT
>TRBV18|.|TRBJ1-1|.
CASSQGPDTEAFF
TGTGCCAGCTCACAAGGGCCAGACACTGAAGCTTTCTTT